One and the same sample provided the 32 T cell receptor beta chains below, sequenced in a study of blood T cell repertoires in COVID-19. Libraries were prepared by immunoSEQ multiplex PCR; TCRdb keeps only in-frame clonotypes and omits some of them. This table has 95,000 to 100,000 clones, 80% to 90% appearing once. Material for sequencing was peripheral blood. The receptors come from a human donor with COVID-19, enrolled during active disease. The donor label of this sample is uncertain.

The genes are TRBV30 and TRBJ1-1; tentative D call: TRBD1 (5 bases). CDR1 is GTSNPN and CDR2 is SVGIG in the germline V gene (reference sequence). The V and J ends lost 4 bases and 2 bases respectively, with 11 bases between them. CDR3 size: 13 residues. The CDR3 reads CAWMAGGNTEAFF. CDR3 DNA: TGTGCCTGGATGGCGGGGGGAAACACTGAAGCTTTCTTT.

V gene TRBV19 combines with J gene TRBJ1-4, with 8 bases identical to TRBD1. Trimming cost V 5 bases and J 5 bases; bases outside gene matches: 7. The CDR3 has 15 residues. Per the germline V gene, CDR1 is LNHDA and CDR2 is SQIVND (reference sequence). The CDR3: CASSGWTGLNEKLFF. CDR3 nucleotide sequence: TGTGCCAGTAGTGGGTGGACAGGGCTAAATGAAAAACTGTTTTTT.

This clone showed up just a few times. This chain uses TRBV4-1 with TRBJ1-2; 9 bases map to TRBD1. Looked up from germline, CDR1 is MGHRA and CDR2 is YSYEKL. J was trimmed by 4 bases and V by 0 bases; bases with no gene match: 15. The CDR3 runs 19 residues. CDR3 sequence (DNA): TGCGCCAGCAGCCAAGATCGCCCCACCCCGGGACAGGGATCCTATGGCTACACCTTC. This sequence encodes CASSQDRPTPGQGSYGYTF.

This chain connects TRBV9 to TRBJ1-2, with 7 nucleotides matching TRBD1. CDR1 is SGDLS, CDR2 YYNGEE, per germline. The CDR3 extends over 15 amino acids. Trimming removed 0 bases from V and 8 bases from J; junction bases left unmatched: 10. CDR3 nucleotide sequence: TGTGCCAGCAGCGTAGACAGGGGTTGGGGAGAAGGCTACACCTTC. Amino acid sequence: CASSVDRGWGEGYTF.

The rearrangement uses TRBV5-6 and TRBJ1-3; D uncertain. Trimming took off 0 bases at V and 5 bases at J, with 9 bases between the two ends. Germline values: CDR1 SGHDT, CDR2 YYEEEE. The CDR3 covers 14 residues. DNA for the CDR3: TGTGCCAGCAGCTTGGGAAGCATCAGAAACACCATATATTTT. It encodes CASSLGSIRNTIYF.

This clone was detected only once. The rearrangement joins TRBV4-1 to TRBJ1-1; a weak D match, TRBD1 (6 bases). From germline, CDR1 is MGHRA and CDR2 YSYEKL. V lost 4 bases to trimming and J lost 6 bases, with 18 bases between them. This CDR3 has 15 residues. The CDR3 sequence is CASSRTRGSLAEAFF. The DNA of the CDR3 is TGCGCCAGCAGCCGGACGAGGGGGAGTTTAGCTGAAGCTTTCTTT.

The chain is built from TRBV5-6 and TRBJ2-7; 8 bases match TRBD2. The CDR3 is made up of 16 amino acids. Trimming at V came to 3 bases and at J to 1 base, leaving 9 bases not matched to a gene. The germline V gene encodes CDR1 SGHDT and CDR2 YYEEEE. The CDR3 loop reads CASSSLSGVLSYEQYF. In DNA, the CDR3 is TGTGCCAGCAGCTCCCTTAGCGGGGTCCTATCCTACGAGCAGTACTTC.

In its sample, this clone was seen once. The genes are TRBV29-1 and TRBJ2-5; D possibly corresponds to TRBD1 (5 bases). V was clipped by 4 bases and J by 3 bases, with 12 bases between them. This CDR3 is 13 amino acids long. Per the germline V gene, CDR1 is SQVTM and CDR2 is ANQGSEA. DNA of the CDR3: TGCAGCGTTGTCGGACACAGAAAAGAGACCCAGTACTTC. This sequence encodes CSVVGHRKETQYF.

This rearrangement joins TRBV6-6 to TRBJ1-2; D call uncertain. The CDR3 loop spans 15 amino acids. Germline CDR1 and CDR2: MNHNY and SVGAGI (reference sequence). Trimming left V 7 bases short and J 1 base short, with 16 bases between. The CDR3 reads CASNTRAIDNYGYTF. The CDR3 DNA reads TGTGCCAGCAATACCCGTGCCATAGATAACTATGGCTACACCTTC.

The V and J genes are TRBV11-3 and TRBJ1-1; D unclear. Trimming took off 0 bases at V and 3 bases at J, with 5 bases between the two ends. The CDR3 sequence is 13 residues long. Per the germline V gene, CDR1 is SGHNT and CDR2 is YENEEA. The CDR3 DNA reads as TGTGCCAGCAGCTTAGATTCTCACACTGAAGCTTTCTTT. Its protein is CASSLDSHTEAFF. Full variable domain (remainder filled in from reference TRBV11-3 and TRBJ1-1): EAGVVQSPRYKIIEKKQPVAFWCNPISGHNTLYWYLQNLGQGPELLIRYENEEAVDDSQLPKDRFSAERLKGVDSTLKIQPAELGDSAVYLCASSLDSHTEAFFGQGTRLTVV.

This clone was detected only a few times. The chain employs TRBV18 and TRBJ2-1; 8 positions match TRBD2. V was clipped by 4 bases and J by 9 bases; unmatched bases: 8. The CDR3 runs to 14 residues. Germline CDR1 is KGHSH and CDR2 is LQKENI. The CDR3 sequence: CASSRDGRGAEQFF. CDR3 coding DNA: TGTGCCAGCTCACGGGACGGGAGGGGCGCTGAGCAGTTCTTC.

This CDR3 is CASSIGQGSSNQPQHF. The CDR3 region has the DNA TGTGCCAGTAGTATCGGCCAGGGCTCTAGCAATCAGCCCCAGCATTTT. This rearrangement joins TRBV19 to TRBJ1-5, with D perhaps matching TRBD1 (5 bases). V lost 3 bases to trimming and J lost 0 bases, with 12 bases between them. CDR3 length: 16 residues. Germline V gene lookup returns CDR1 LNHDA and CDR2 SQIVND (reference sequence). Complete variable domain (other parts from reference TRBV19 and TRBJ1-5): DGGITQSPKYLFRKEGQNVTLSCEQNLNHDAMYWYRQDPGQGLRLIYYSQIVNDFQKGDIAEGYSVSREKKESFPLTVTSAQKNPTAFYLCASSIGQGSSNQPQHFGDGTRLSIL.

V is TRBV29-1 and J is TRBJ1-1; D gene unclear. The V gene lost 5 bases and the J gene lost 0 bases, with 10 bases spanning the gap. In germline, CDR1 is SQVTM, CDR2 ANQGSEA. There are 13 residues in the CDR3. The CDR3: CSVLGQMNTEAFF. CDR3 nucleotide sequence: TGCAGCGTTCTGGGCCAGATGAACACTGAAGCTTTCTTT.

V and J are TRBV5-6 and TRBJ2-5, with D possibly TRBD1 on 6 matching bases. CDR1 is SGHDT, CDR2 YYEEEE, per germline. Trimming left V 5 bases short and J 5 bases short, with 13 bases between. CDR3 length: 13 amino acids. The CDR3 region has the DNA TGTGCCAGCAGACACAGGGAATCGGAGACCCAGTACTTC. It codes for CASRHRESETQYF.

This clone was found once. The chain combines TRBV18 with TRBJ2-7; D call uncertain. Germline CDR1 is KGHSH and CDR2 is LQKENI. V lost 2 bases and J 6 bases, leaving 17 bases between the germline ends. The CDR3 contains 15 residues. The CDR3 DNA sequence: TGTGCCAGCTCACCATGGCTGCTAACCGGGTGCGAGCAGTACTTC. It codes for CASSPWLLTGCEQYF.

This chain connects TRBV5-1 to TRBJ2-3; D is possibly TRBD2 (6 bases). V dropped 3 bases and J dropped 6 bases, with 17 bases sitting between them. This CDR3 is 15 amino acids long. Looked up from germline, CDR1 is SGHRS and CDR2 is YFSETQ. The CDR3, as DNA: TGCGCCAGCAGCTCACAGGAGGGAGAATTGGATACGCAGTATTTT. This sequence encodes CASSSQEGELDTQYF.

This chain connects TRBV18 to TRBJ1-6; tentatively, D is TRBD1 (5 bases). Trimming left V 5 bases short and J 4 bases short, with 9 bases between. The length of the CDR3 is 14 residues. Germline lookup yields CDR1 KGHSH and CDR2 LQKENI. CDR3 in DNA: TGTGCCAGCTCAGAGGACATATATAATTCACCCCTCCACTTT. The encoded protein is CASSEDIYNSPLHF.

V usage is TRBV15 and J usage is TRBJ1-2; 9 bases are a match to TRBD1. J lost 2 bases, V lost 0 bases, and 4 bases had no gene match. CDR3 length: 16 amino acids. The germline gives CDR1 LNHNV, CDR2 YYDKDF (reference sequence). The CDR3: CATSREGTGMNYGYTF. As DNA, the CDR3 is TGTGCCACCAGCAGAGAGGGGACAGGGATGAACTATGGCTACACCTTC.

The V call is TRBV2, the J call TRBJ2-5; maybe TRBD2 (6 bases). Trimming cost V 2 bases and J 2 bases, with 6 bases left between them. Germline V gene data show CDR1 as SNHLY and CDR2 as FYNNEI. The CDR3 spans 13 residues. CDR3 protein: CASSEREQETQYF. The CDR3 DNA reads TGTGCCAGCAGTGAACGGGAGCAAGAGACCCAGTACTTC.

The V and J genes are TRBV6-1 and TRBJ2-5; 8 positions agree with TRBD1. CDR1 and CDR2 (germline): MNHNS, SASEGT. CDR3 length: 13 amino acids. The ends lost 3 bases at V and 5 bases at J; junction bases unmatched: 2. The CDR3 protein is CASSEDREETQYF. In nucleotides, the CDR3 is TGTGCCAGCAGTGAGGACAGGGAGGAGACCCAGTACTTC.

The CDR3: CASSLLVAGELFF. The CDR3 nucleotides are TGTGCCAGCAGTTTACTCGTTGCCGGGGAGCTGTTTTTT. V usage is TRBV28 and J usage is TRBJ2-2, with unresolved D. The V and J ends lost 2 bases and 6 bases respectively, with 7 bases between them. This CDR3 has 13 amino acids. Per germline, CDR1 MDHEN and CDR2 SYDVKM.

This chain joins TRBV24-1 and TRBJ2-5, with unresolved D. Between the trimmed V and J ends, which lost 4 bases and 5 bases, there was a span of 10 bases. The CDR3 is made up of 13 amino acids. Germline-derived CDR1 and CDR2 are KGHDR and SFDVKD. The CDR3 region is CATSDLTVETQYF. In DNA, the CDR3 is TGTGCCACCAGTGACCTAACCGTGGAGACCCAGTACTTC.

This chain links TRBV19 with TRBJ1-2; TRBD1 is a possible D gene (5 bases). The CDR3 totals 12 residues. V was clipped by 9 bases and J by 5 bases, with 13 bases between them. Germline CDR1 is LNHDA and CDR2 is SQIVND (reference sequence). This CDR3 is CASVDTQYGYTF. The CDR3 coding sequence is TGTGCCAGCGTGGACACGCAATATGGCTACACCTTC.

The chain is built from TRBV6-5 and TRBJ1-2, with TRBD1 matching 8 bases. This CDR3 comprises 15 residues. The germline gives CDR1 MNHEY, CDR2 SVGAGI. The trim removed 8 bases at V and 0 bases at J, leaving 8 bases unmatched. CDR3 residues: CASWGQDLANYGYTF. The CDR3 DNA reads as TGTGCCAGCTGGGGACAGGACCTAGCTAACTATGGCTACACCTTC.

This chain connects TRBV4-1 to TRBJ2-1, with D tentatively TRBD2 (6 bases). Germline V gene sequence: CDR1 MGHRA, CDR2 YSYEKL. Trimming took 1 base from V and 9 from J, leaving 10 bases between them. The CDR3 is 13 residues long. The CDR3 is CASSQAEGFEQFF. The CDR3 nucleotides are TGCGCCAGCAGCCAAGCGGAGGGGTTTGAGCAGTTCTTC.

This chain connects TRBV6-5 to TRBJ1-3, with TRBD1 matching over 7 bases. CDR1 is MNHEY, CDR2 SVGAGI, per germline. The CDR3 covers 15 residues. J lost 5 bases, V lost 4 bases, and 8 bases had no gene match. The CDR3, as DNA: TGTGCCAGCAGTTCGGTCAGGGGGAAGAGAAACACCATATATTTT. Encoded protein: CASSSVRGKRNTIYF.

This chain connects TRBV6-6 to TRBJ2-7; D not certain. Per germline, CDR1 MNHNY and CDR2 SVGAGI (reference sequence). The length of the CDR3 is 12 residues. V lost 6 bases, J lost 6 bases, and 12 bases lay in between. CDR3 bases: TGTGCCAGCAGAGACGGAGAGAGCGAGCAGTACTTC. The encoded protein is CASRDGESEQYF.

V usage is TRBV5-1 and J usage is TRBJ1-1; tentatively, D is TRBD1 (5 bases). Trimming cost V 4 bases and J 2 bases, with 21 bases left between them. This CDR3 is 17 amino acids long. Germline loops: CDR1 SGHRS, CDR2 YFSETQ. CDR3 sequence reads: CASSPRGVQRFNTEAFF. CDR3 nucleotides: TGCGCCAGCAGCCCCCGGGGGGTCCAACGGTTCAACACTGAAGCTTTCTTT.

The gene calls are TRBV10-3 and TRBJ2-5, with 10 bases lining up with TRBD1. J gave up 2 bases and V 10 bases, and 10 bases lay outside the gene matches. This CDR3 spans 15 amino acids. Germline V CDR1 and CDR2: ENHRY, SYGVKD. The CDR3 DNA is TGTGCCACCGCCCGGGACAGGGGTCTTCAAGAGACCCAGTACTTC. This codes for CATARDRGLQETQYF.

J is TRBJ2-3 and V is TRBV2, with D maybe TRBD2 (5 bases). CDR3 length: 13 amino acids. Trimming removed 8 bases at V and 0 bases at J, with 9 bases between. CDR1 and CDR2 from the germline V gene are SNHLY and FYNNEI. The CDR3 sequence is CASRRGSTDTQYF. CDR3 coding DNA: TGTGCCAGCCGACGGGGTAGCACAGATACGCAGTATTTT.

The V gene is TRBV5-4, the J gene TRBJ1-2; 9 bases are a match to TRBD1. Germline CDR1 reads SGHNT; CDR2 reads YYREEE (reference sequence). Trimming took 0 bases from V and 8 from J; bases not matched to a gene: 11. The length of the CDR3 is 16 residues. For the CDR3, the DNA is TGTGCCAGCAGCTTGGGGGGGGACAGGGTGACAGACGGCTACACCTTC. It codes for CASSLGGDRVTDGYTF.

This chain joins TRBV9 and TRBJ2-1, with D maybe TRBD2 (5 bases). CDR1 is SGDLS, CDR2 YYNGEE, per germline. The CDR3 contains 15 residues. Trimming shortened V by 0 bases and J by 9 bases, and 16 bases separated the two germline ends. The CDR3 DNA reads as TGTGCCAGCAGCGTAGCCGGAAGGGCTGCGGGTGAGCAGTTCTTC. Translating gives CASSVAGRAAGEQFF.